The 26 T cell receptor beta chains below come from one sample, sequenced in a study of blood T cell repertoires in COVID-19. TCRdb's copy holds only in-frame clones and misses some; the assay was immunoSEQ multiplex PCR. The sample lists 65,000 to 90,000 clones, 60% to 80% seen once, with around 2.3% in the top ten. Sequenced material: peripheral blood. The receptor source for this set is a man between 70 and 80 years old with COVID-19, enrolled during active disease.

This rearrangement joins TRBV7-9 to TRBJ2-7; weak D call: TRBD2 (5 bases). V was clipped by 11 bases and J by 3 bases, with 14 bases between them. This CDR3 has 12 amino acids. Germline CDR1 reads SEHNR; CDR2 reads FQNEAQ (reference sequence). In DNA, the CDR3 is TGTGCCGGAAGTAGAGACTACTACGAGCAGTACTTC. Translation gives CAGSRDYYEQYF.

This chain links TRBV15 with TRBJ2-7, with 7 bases fitting TRBD1. Germline V lookup: CDR1 LNHNV, CDR2 YYDKDF (reference sequence). The ends lost 5 bases at V and 3 bases at J; junction bases unmatched: 7. The CDR3 totals 14 residues. In nucleotides, the CDR3 is TGTGCCACCAGCCCGACAGGGAATAACTACGAGCAGTACTTC. Its protein is CATSPTGNNYEQYF.

The chain combines TRBV7-2 with TRBJ2-7; maybe TRBD1 (5 bases). CDR1 and CDR2 from the germline V gene are SGHTA and FQGNSA. This CDR3 has 14 amino acids. V was pared by 7 bases and J by 11 bases, with 24 bases between. The CDR3 nucleotides read TGTGCCAGCACCCACACGGCAGGGCCCCCCCGGGAGTACTTC. It specifies CASTHTAGPPREYF.

The chain combines TRBV6-4 with TRBJ2-1; D is perhaps TRBD2 (6 bases). CDR1 is MRHNA and CDR2 is SNTAGT in the germline V gene. The length of the CDR3 is 14 residues. Trimming stripped 5 bases from V and 4 bases from J, with 12 bases between. The CDR3 sequence is CASSPTGAYNEQFF. CDR3 DNA sequence: TGTGCCAGCAGTCCTACGGGAGCTTACAATGAGCAGTTCTTC.

CDR3 sequence reads: CASSQDRAGAGDTQYF. The CDR3 DNA reads as TGCGCCAGCAGCCAAGATCGGGCGGGAGCCGGCGATACGCAGTATTTT. The chain has TRBV4-3 and TRBJ2-3; 7 nucleotides align to TRBD2. CDR3 length equals 16 residues. Germline V gene lookup returns CDR1 LGHNA and CDR2 YSLEER. J lost 6 bases, V lost 0 bases, and 9 bases had no gene match.

The J gene is TRBJ2-7, the V gene TRBV4-1; 10 bases fit TRBD1. CDR3 size: 17 residues. Germline CDR1 MGHRA, CDR2 YSYEKL. The junction had 8 bases not matched to a gene; V was cut back by 1 base and J by 2 bases. CDR3 DNA: TGCGCCAGCAGCCAAGGGTCCCCGGGACAGGGGCCCTACGAGCAGTACTTC. It encodes CASSQGSPGQGPYEQYF.

This clone was seen once. The chain carries TRBV25-1 and TRBJ2-3; tentative D call: TRBD2 (5 bases). Germline CDR1 MGHDK, CDR2 SYGVNS. The CDR3 totals 14 residues. V lost 5 bases to trimming and J lost 0 bases, with 9 bases between them. CDR3 protein: CASSRTLSTDTQYF. The CDR3 region has the DNA TGTGCCAGCAGTCGGACTTTAAGCACAGATACGCAGTATTTT.

The chain uses TRBV12-3 or TRBV12-4 and TRBJ1-1; TRBD1 matches at 10 bases. With 3 bases clipped from V and 9 bases from J, the junction kept 4 bases outside the gene matches. This CDR3 is 13 amino acids long. DNA for the CDR3: TGTGCCAGCAGTTTTGAGGGACAGGGGAAAGCTTTCTTT. Its translation: CASSFEGQGKAFF.

The genes are TRBV3-1 (or the pseudogene TRBV3-2) and TRBJ2-1; 9 bases agree with TRBD2. The germline CDR1 and CDR2 sequences are LGHDT and YNNKEL (reference sequence). The length of the CDR3 is 15 residues. Unmatched junction bases numbered 8, after V lost 3 bases and J lost 8 bases. The CDR3 loop is CASSQGGRAADEQFF. CDR3 coding DNA: TGTGCCAGCAGCCAGGGCGGGAGGGCCGCCGATGAGCAGTTCTTC.

CDR3 in DNA: TGTGCCAGCAGTACCCCCGTCGGTCGCGGTGGCTACACCTTC. This codes for CASSTPVGRGGYTF. The chain joins TRBV6-5 to TRBJ1-2; D ambiguous. From germline, CDR1 is MNHEY and CDR2 SVGAGI. V lost 5 bases, J lost 7 bases, and 17 bases lay in between. The length of the CDR3 is 14 residues.

The V and J genes are TRBV7-2 and TRBJ2-5, with 8 positions matching TRBD1. With V trimmed by 5 bases and J by 3 bases, 5 bases remained unmatched. Germline CDR1 is SGHTA and CDR2 is FQGNSA. The CDR3 runs to 14 residues. Here the CDR3 reads CASSDGTGEETQYF. For the CDR3, the DNA is TGTGCCAGCAGCGACGGGACAGGTGAAGAGACCCAGTACTTC.

The rearrangement links TRBV7-2 to TRBJ1-6; possible D gene TRBD1, 5 bases. Germline V lookup: CDR1 SGHTA, CDR2 FQGNSA. The V gene lost 2 bases and the J gene lost 10 bases, with 15 bases spanning the gap. This CDR3 is 15 amino acids long. CDR3 region: CASSLSAGGESPLHF. The CDR3 bases are TGTGCCAGCAGCTTAAGTGCGGGGGGGGAATCACCCCTCCACTTT.

This sequence joins TRBV15 and TRBJ2-1; tentatively, D is TRBD2 (6 bases). Trimming took off 8 bases at V and 0 bases at J, with 14 bases between the two ends. The CDR3 length is 15 residues. The germline CDR1 and CDR2 sequences are LNHNV and YYDKDF (reference sequence). The CDR3 coding sequence is TGTGCCACCGCCACTAGCCCCAGCTCCTACAATGAGCAGTTCTTC. Its translation is CATATSPSSYNEQFF.

V gene TRBV11-1 combines with J gene TRBJ2-4; D might be TRBD2 (6 bases). Per germline, CDR1 SGHAT and CDR2 FQDESV (reference sequence). This CDR3 has 14 residues. V dropped 4 bases and J dropped 2 bases, with 9 bases sitting between them. The CDR3 nucleotides read TGTGCCAGCAGCTATAGCGGTACCAAAAACATTCAGTACTTC. It is translated as CASSYSGTKNIQYF. Together with reference TRBV11-1 and TRBJ2-4, the CDR3 gives the full variable domain: EAEVAQSPRYKITEKSQAVAFWCDPISGHATLYWYRQILGQGPELLVQFQDESVVDDSQLPKDRFSAERLKGVDSTLKIQPAELGDSAMYLCASSYSGTKNIQYFGAGTRLSVL.

The chain combines TRBV7-2 with TRBJ2-3; TRBD2 agrees at 9 bases. The length of the CDR3 is 14 residues. Per germline, CDR1 SGHTA and CDR2 FQGNSA. Trimming cost V 5 bases and J 4 bases; bases outside gene matches: 4. The CDR3 region has the DNA TGTGCCAGCAGCCCGACTAGCGGACCAGATACGCAGTATTTT. It yields the protein CASSPTSGPDTQYF.

This clone was detected only once. J is TRBJ2-7 and V is TRBV19; 9 bases match TRBD1. The CDR3 runs to 15 residues. V shed 7 bases, J shed 6 bases, and the junction held 13 bases outside the gene matches. Germline V gene data show CDR1 as LNHDA and CDR2 as SQIVND (reference sequence). CDR3: CASTSGTGNLPEQYF. CDR3 sequence (DNA): TGTGCCAGTACCTCCGGGACAGGGAACCTTCCCGAGCAGTACTTC.

This chain connects TRBV9 to TRBJ1-3, with D tentatively TRBD1 (6 bases). This CDR3 has 15 residues. Deletions cut 2 bases from V and 0 bases from J, with 9 bases between. CDR1 and CDR2 (germline): SGDLS, YYNGEE. CDR3 residues: CASSVRGGSGNTIYF. CDR3 bases: TGTGCCAGCAGCGTGAGGGGGGGCTCTGGAAACACCATATATTTT.

This clone appeared a few times. The rearrangement uses TRBV15 and TRBJ2-1, with 12 bases that match TRBD2. Trimming cost V 1 base and J 3 bases; bases outside gene matches: 10. The germline V gene has CDR1 LNHNV and CDR2 YYDKDF (reference sequence). The CDR3 sequence is 19 residues long. CDR3 nucleotides: TGTGCCACCAGCAGAGGGCTAGCGGGAGGGCCAGGATTCTACAATGAGCAGTTCTTC. Its protein product is CATSRGLAGGPGFYNEQFF.

The chain carries TRBV5-1 and TRBJ1-2, with TRBD1 matching 7 bases. Germline V gene data show CDR1 as SGHRS and CDR2 as YFSETQ. V was clipped by 3 bases and J by 7 bases; unmatched bases: 6. The CDR3 consists of 13 residues. The CDR3 here is CASSSQGEGGYTF. The CDR3 region has the DNA TGCGCCAGCAGCTCTCAGGGGGAAGGTGGCTACACCTTC.

This chain uses TRBV28 with TRBJ2-1; D possibly corresponds to TRBD2 (5 bases). The germline gives CDR1 MDHEN, CDR2 SYDVKM. The length of the CDR3 is 15 residues. Deletions cut 6 bases from V and 2 bases from J, with 14 bases between. The CDR3 is CASSPPSGAYNEQFF. The DNA of the CDR3 is TGTGCCAGCAGCCCGCCAAGCGGAGCCTACAATGAGCAGTTCTTC. Looking up the rest from reference TRBV28 and TRBJ2-1 gives the full variable domain: DVKVTQSSRYLVKRTGEKVFLECVQDMDHENMFWYRQDPGLGLRLIYFSYDVKMKEKGDIPEGYSVSREKKERFSLILESASTNQTSMYLCASSPPSGAYNEQFFGPGTRLTVL.

This clone showed up just a few times. J is TRBJ2-6 and V is TRBV4-2; D gene ambiguous. Germline V CDR1 and CDR2: LGHNA, YNFKEQ. The CDR3 sequence is 16 residues long. Trimming cost V 2 bases and J 0 bases, with 8 bases left between them. CDR3 loop: CASSQRAHSGANVLTF. CDR3 DNA: TGTGCCAGCAGCCAACGAGCCCACTCTGGGGCCAACGTCCTGACTTTC.

This clone was detected a few times. The rearrangement links TRBV25-1 to TRBJ2-7; TRBD2 matches 11 bases. V dropped 10 bases and J dropped 3; count of bases not matched to a gene: 14. The CDR3 consists of 16 residues. Germline V gene lookup returns CDR1 MGHDK and CDR2 SYGVNS. CDR3 sequence (DNA): TGTGCCATCATAAATAGCGGGACTAGCGGAATCTACGAGCAGTACTTC. This sequence encodes CAIINSGTSGIYEQYF.

This clone showed up just once. The chain joins TRBV24-1 to TRBJ2-1; perhaps TRBD2 as D (6 bases). Germline V CDR1 and CDR2: KGHDR, SFDVKD. V was clipped by 10 bases and J by 5 bases, with 20 bases between them. This CDR3 is 15 amino acids long. The DNA of the CDR3 is TGTGCCACACAAACCGGGAGCGCGCACCACAATGAGCAGTTCTTC. Translating it yields CATQTGSAHHNEQFF.

This chain uses TRBV4-3 with TRBJ2-1, with D possibly TRBD2 on 6 matching bases. Trimming took 4 bases from V and 4 from J, leaving 11 bases between them. The germline gives CDR1 LGHNA, CDR2 YSLEER. This CDR3 has 14 amino acids. The CDR3 sequence is CASSLEGTYNEQFF. CDR3 nucleotide sequence: TGCGCCAGCAGCCTGGAGGGAACTTACAATGAGCAGTTCTTC.

The rearrangement links TRBV7-9 to TRBJ2-1; weak D call: TRBD2 (5 bases). The CDR3 length is 11 residues. With 5 bases removed from V and 9 bases from J, the gap between germline ends came to 8 bases. The V gene's germline CDR1 is SEHNR and CDR2 FQNEAQ (reference sequence). CDR3 sequence reads: CASSPGSEQFF. CDR3 sequence (DNA): TGTGCCAGCAGCCCGGGGAGTGAGCAGTTCTTC.

The chain is built from TRBV5-1 and TRBJ2-2; possibly TRBD1 for D (5 bases). Trimming shortened V by 0 bases and J by 4 bases, and 10 bases separated the two germline ends. The CDR3 is 15 residues long. Per the germline V gene, CDR1 is SGHRS and CDR2 is YFSETQ. CDR3 sequence: CASSLAGRATGELFF. The CDR3 bases are TGCGCCAGCAGCTTGGCCGGCAGGGCCACCGGGGAGCTGTTTTTT.